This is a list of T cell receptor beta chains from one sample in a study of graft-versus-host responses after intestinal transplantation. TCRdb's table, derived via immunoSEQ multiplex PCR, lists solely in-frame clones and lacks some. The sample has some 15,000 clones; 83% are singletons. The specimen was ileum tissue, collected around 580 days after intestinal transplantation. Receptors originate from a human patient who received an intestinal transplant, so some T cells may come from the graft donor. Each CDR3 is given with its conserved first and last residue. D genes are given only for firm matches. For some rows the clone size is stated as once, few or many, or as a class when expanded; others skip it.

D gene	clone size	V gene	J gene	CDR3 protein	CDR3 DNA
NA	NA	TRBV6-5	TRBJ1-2	CASSYSQESYGYTF	TGTGCCAGCAGTTACTCTCAGGAATCCTATGGCTACACCTTC
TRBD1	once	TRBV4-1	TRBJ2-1	CASSHVTGTGLYNEQFF	TGCGCCAGCAGCCACGTCACCGGGACAGGGCTATACAATGAGCAGTTCTTC
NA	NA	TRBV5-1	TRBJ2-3	CASSYLGADTQYF	TGCGCCAGCAGCTACCTTGGGGCAGATACGCAGTATTTT
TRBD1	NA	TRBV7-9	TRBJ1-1	CASSSTPGQGHTEAFF	TGTGCCAGCAGCTCCACCCCGGGACAGGGGCACACTGAAGCTTTCTTT
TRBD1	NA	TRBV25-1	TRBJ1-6	CASSEPDRGGPLHF	TGTGCCAGCAGTGAACCTGACAGGGGGGGACCCCTCCACTTT
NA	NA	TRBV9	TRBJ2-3	CASSVEGVVYATQYF	TGTGCCAGCAGCGTAGAAGGGGTGGTCTACGCTACGCAGTATTTT
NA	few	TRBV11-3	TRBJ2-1	CASSLAPGKGYNEQFF	TGTGCCAGCAGCTTAGCCCCTGGGAAGGGCTACAATGAGCAGTTCTTC
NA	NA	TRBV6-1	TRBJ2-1	CASSEFRLGVDEQFF	TGTGCCAGCAGTGAATTCCGGCTGGGGGTCGATGAGCAGTTCTTC
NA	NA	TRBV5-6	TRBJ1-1	CASSLAVITEAFF	TGTGCCAGCAGCTTGGCGGTTATAACTGAAGCTTTCTTT
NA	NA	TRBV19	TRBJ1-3	CASSVQGRMGNTIYF	TGTGCCAGTAGCGTTCAGGGTCGGATGGGAAACACCATATATTTT
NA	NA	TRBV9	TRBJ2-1	CASSQSTYNEQFF	TGTGCCAGCAGTCAGAGCACCTACAATGAGCAGTTCTTC
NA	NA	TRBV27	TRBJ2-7	CATETGGEQYF	TGTGCCACCGAGACAGGCGGGGAGCAGTACTTC
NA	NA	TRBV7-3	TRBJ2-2	CASREPNTGELFF	TGTGCCAGCAGGGAGCCGAACACCGGGGAGCTGTTTTTT
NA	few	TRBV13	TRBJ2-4	CASSLGVKDRTAPKNIQYF	TGTGCCAGCAGCTTAGGAGTAAAGGATCGGACAGCCCCCAAAAACATTCAGTACTTC
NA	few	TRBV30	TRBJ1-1	CAWTIRAGAFF	TGTGCCTGGACCATCAGGGCCGGAGCTTTCTTT
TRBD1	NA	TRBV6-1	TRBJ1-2	CASEPRQGGYTF	TGTGCCAGCGAGCCTCGACAGGGTGGCTACACCTTC
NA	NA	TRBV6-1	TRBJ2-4	CASSGDRALAKNIQYF	TGTGCCAGCAGTGGAGACAGAGCCCTAGCCAAAAACATTCAGTACTTC
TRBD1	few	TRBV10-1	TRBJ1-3	CASSGDRGRTPGNTIYF	TGCGCCAGCAGTGGGGACAGGGGGCGAACACCTGGAAACACCATATATTTT
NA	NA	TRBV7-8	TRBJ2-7	CASSLLRGEQYF	TGTGCCAGCAGCCTCCTTCGCGGCGAGCAGTACTTC
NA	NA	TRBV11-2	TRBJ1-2	CASSSRAYTPFLDGYTF	TGTGCCAGCAGTTCCCGGGCCTATACCCCTTTCCTAGATGGCTACACCTTC
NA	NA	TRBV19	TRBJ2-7	CASKFGPSYEQYF	TGTGCCAGTAAGTTCGGTCCCTCCTACGAGCAGTACTTC
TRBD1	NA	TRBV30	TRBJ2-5	CAWRRPGTGVRETQYF	TGTGCCTGGCGGAGGCCAGGGACAGGGGTTAGAGAGACCCAGTACTTC
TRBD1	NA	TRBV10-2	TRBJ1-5	CATTTGGFVNQPQHF	TGCGCCACCACGACAGGGGGTTTTGTCAATCAGCCCCAGCATTTT
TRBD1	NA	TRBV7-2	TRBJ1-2	CASSTRQGVYGYTF	TGTGCCAGCAGCACAAGACAGGGCGTCTATGGCTACACCTTC
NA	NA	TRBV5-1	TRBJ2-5	CASSGGPARETQYF	TGCGCCAGCAGCGGTGGACCCGCCCGGGAGACCCAGTACTTC
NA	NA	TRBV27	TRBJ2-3	CASSFVSPGGTDTQYF	TGTGCCAGCAGTTTTGTTTCTCCAGGGGGGACAGATACGCAGTATTTT
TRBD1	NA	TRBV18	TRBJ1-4	CASSSILSRDRDEKLFF	TGTGCCAGCTCATCGATCCTCTCACGGGACAGGGACGAAAAACTGTTTTTT
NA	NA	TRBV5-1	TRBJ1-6	CASSLEGSGDSPLHF	TGCGCCAGCAGCTTGGAAGGGAGTGGAGATTCACCCCTCCACTTT
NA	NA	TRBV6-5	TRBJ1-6	CASSYRPENSPLHF	TGTGCCAGCAGTTATAGGCCCGAAAATTCACCCCTCCACTTT
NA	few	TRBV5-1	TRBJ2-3	CASSPTRDTQYF	TGCGCCAGCAGCCCTACGCGAGATACGCAGTATTTT
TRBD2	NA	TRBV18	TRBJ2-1	CASSLTTSGVYNEQFF	TGTGCCAGCTCACTAACAACTAGCGGGGTGTACAATGAGCAGTTCTTC
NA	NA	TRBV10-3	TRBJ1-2	CAISAPPGALPANYGYTF	TGTGCCATCAGTGCCCCCCCAGGGGCGTTACCCGCTAACTATGGCTACACCTTC
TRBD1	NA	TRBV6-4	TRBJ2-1	CASSKGQGIYNEQFF	TGTGCCAGCAGTAAGGGACAGGGGATCTACAATGAGCAGTTCTTC
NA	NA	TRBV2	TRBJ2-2	CASRVLGGELFF	TGTGCCAGCAGGGTGCTGGGCGGGGAGCTGTTTTTT
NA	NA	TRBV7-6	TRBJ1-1	CASSSRGTDTEAFF	TGTGCCAGCAGCTCAAGGGGGACCGACACTGAAGCTTTCTTT
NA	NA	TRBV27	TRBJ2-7	CASSQSLSRGGPSYEQYF	TGTGCCAGCAGCCAATCGCTTAGTAGGGGGGGTCCCTCCTACGAGCAGTACTTC
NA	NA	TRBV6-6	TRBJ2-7	CASSKQSSYEQYF	TGTGCCAGCAGCAAACAGAGCTCCTACGAGCAGTACTTC
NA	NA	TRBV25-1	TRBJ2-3	CASSDLNRVGTDTQYF	TGTGCCAGCAGTGATTTAAACAGGGTCGGCACAGATACGCAGTATTTT
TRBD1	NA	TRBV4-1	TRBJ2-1	CASSPDRGHNEQFF	TGCGCCAGCAGCCCTGACAGGGGGCATAATGAGCAGTTCTTC
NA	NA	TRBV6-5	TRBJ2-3	CASSGMLDTQYF	TGTGCCAGCAGTGGGATGTTAGATACGCAGTATTTT
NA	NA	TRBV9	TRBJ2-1	CASSVGSSSYNEQFF	TGTGCCAGCAGCGTCGGCAGTAGCTCCTACAATGAGCAGTTCTTC
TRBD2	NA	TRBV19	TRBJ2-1	CASSISLFGGGPSSYNEQFF	TGTGCCAGTAGTATATCCTTATTTGGCGGGGGGCCGAGCTCCTACAATGAGCAGTTCTTC
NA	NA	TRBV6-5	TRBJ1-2	CASRDTSGPGYTF	TGTGCCAGCCGGGACACCTCCGGGCCCGGCTACACCTTC
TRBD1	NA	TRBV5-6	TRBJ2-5	CASSLGPPGQEGETQYF	TGTGCCAGCAGCTTGGGTCCCCCGGGACAGGAGGGGGAGACCCAGTACTTC
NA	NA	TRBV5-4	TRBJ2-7	CASSPGQGWAYEQYF	TGTGCCAGCAGCCCTGGGCAGGGGTGGGCCTACGAGCAGTACTTC
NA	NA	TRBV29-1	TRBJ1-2	CSVGSVGAPAVGYGYTF	TGCAGCGTTGGGTCAGTTGGGGCCCCAGCGGTGGGCTATGGCTACACCTTC
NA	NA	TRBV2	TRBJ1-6	CASRGSGKGNSPLHF	TGTGCCAGCAGGGGGTCCGGGAAAGGTAATTCACCCCTCCACTTT
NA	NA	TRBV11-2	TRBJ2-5	CASSLDRGRQSIAFETQYF	TGTGCCAGCAGCTTAGACAGGGGCCGTCAATCCATCGCTTTCGAGACCCAGTACTTC
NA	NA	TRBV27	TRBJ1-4	CASSADGWGEKLFF	TGTGCCAGCAGTGCGGACGGGTGGGGTGAAAAACTGTTTTTT
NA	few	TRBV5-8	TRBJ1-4	CASILVVGTRDEKLFF	TGTGCCAGCATCTTGGTGGTGGGGACCAGAGATGAAAAACTGTTTTTT
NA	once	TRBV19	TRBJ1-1	CASSIVPGTEAFF	TGTGCCAGTAGTATCGTCCCGGGCACTGAAGCTTTCTTT
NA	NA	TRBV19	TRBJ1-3	CASSRVTGNTIYF	TGTGCCAGTAGTAGGGTTACTGGAAACACCATATATTTT
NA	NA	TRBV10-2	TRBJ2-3	CASSRTTGQDTQYF	TGCGCCAGCAGTCGCACGACAGGACAAGATACGCAGTATTTT
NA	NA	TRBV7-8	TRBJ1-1	CASSLAPGNTEAFF	TGTGCCAGCAGCTTAGCGCCCGGTAACACTGAAGCTTTCTTT
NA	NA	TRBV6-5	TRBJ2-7	CASSSPGIGSSYEQYF	TGTGCCAGCAGTTCCCCTGGGATAGGGAGCTCCTACGAGCAGTACTTC
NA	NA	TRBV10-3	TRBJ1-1	CAISARTSNTEAFF	TGTGCCATCAGTGCTAGGACAAGTAACACTGAAGCTTTCTTT
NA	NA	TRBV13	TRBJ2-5	CASSSHYAWVKETQYF	TGTGCCAGCAGCTCTCACTATGCTTGGGTTAAAGAGACCCAGTACTTC
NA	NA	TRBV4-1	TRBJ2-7	CASSASRGSFDEQYF	TGCGCCAGCAGCGCAAGTCGAGGGAGTTTTGACGAGCAGTACTTC
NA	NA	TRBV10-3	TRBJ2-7	CATSSGWGADYEQYF	TGTGCCACCTCGTCGGGGTGGGGGGCCGACTACGAGCAGTACTTC
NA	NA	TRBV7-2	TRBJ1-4	CASSLAGIGEKLFF	TGTGCCAGCAGCTTAGCGGGGATAGGTGAAAAACTGTTTTTT